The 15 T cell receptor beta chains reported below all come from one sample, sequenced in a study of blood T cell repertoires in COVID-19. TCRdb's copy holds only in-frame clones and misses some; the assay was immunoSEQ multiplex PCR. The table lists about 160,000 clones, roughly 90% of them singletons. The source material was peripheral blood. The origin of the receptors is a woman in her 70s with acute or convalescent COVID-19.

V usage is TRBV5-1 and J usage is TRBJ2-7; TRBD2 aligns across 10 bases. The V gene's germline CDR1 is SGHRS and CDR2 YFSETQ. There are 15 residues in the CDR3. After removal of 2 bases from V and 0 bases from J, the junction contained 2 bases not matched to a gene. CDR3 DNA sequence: TGCGCCAGCAGCTTTAGCGGGGGGAGCTCCTACGAGCAGTACTTC. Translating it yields CASSFSGGSSYEQYF.

CDR3 region: CAISESGGLYNEQFF. The CDR3 region has the DNA TGTGCCATCAGTGAAAGCGGGGGGCTTTACAATGAGCAGTTCTTC. This rearrangement joins TRBV10-3 to TRBJ2-1; 9 positions match TRBD2. The CDR3 is 15 residues long. The V and J ends lost 3 bases and 4 bases, in that order; junction bases with no gene match: 4. CDR1 ENHRY and CDR2 SYGVKD come from the germline V gene.

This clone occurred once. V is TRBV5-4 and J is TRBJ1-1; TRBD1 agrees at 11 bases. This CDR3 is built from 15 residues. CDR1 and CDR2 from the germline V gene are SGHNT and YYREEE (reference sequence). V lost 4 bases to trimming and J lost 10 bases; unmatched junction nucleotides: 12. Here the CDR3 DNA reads TGTGCCAGCAGCCTGGACAGGGGGCGGTTTGGGGGAGCTTTCTTT. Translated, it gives CASSLDRGRFGGAFF.

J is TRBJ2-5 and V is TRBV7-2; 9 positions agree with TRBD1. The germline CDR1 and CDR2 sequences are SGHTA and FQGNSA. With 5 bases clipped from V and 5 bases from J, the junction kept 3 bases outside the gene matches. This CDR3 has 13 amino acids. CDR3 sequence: CASSGTGYETQYF. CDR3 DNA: TGTGCCAGCAGCGGGACAGGGTACGAGACCCAGTACTTC.

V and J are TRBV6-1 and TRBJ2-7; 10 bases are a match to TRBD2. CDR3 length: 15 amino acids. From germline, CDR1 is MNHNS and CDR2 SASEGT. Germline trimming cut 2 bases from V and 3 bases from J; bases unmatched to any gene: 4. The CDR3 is CASSELAGDVYEQYF. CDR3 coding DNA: TGTGCCAGCAGTGAACTAGCGGGAGACGTCTACGAGCAGTACTTC.

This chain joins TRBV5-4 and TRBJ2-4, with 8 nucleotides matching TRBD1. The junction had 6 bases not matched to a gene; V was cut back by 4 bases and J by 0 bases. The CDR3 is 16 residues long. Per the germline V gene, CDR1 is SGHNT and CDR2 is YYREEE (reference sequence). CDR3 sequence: CASSEGTGLAKNIQYF. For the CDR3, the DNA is TGTGCCAGCAGCGAAGGGACAGGCCTAGCCAAAAACATTCAGTACTTC.

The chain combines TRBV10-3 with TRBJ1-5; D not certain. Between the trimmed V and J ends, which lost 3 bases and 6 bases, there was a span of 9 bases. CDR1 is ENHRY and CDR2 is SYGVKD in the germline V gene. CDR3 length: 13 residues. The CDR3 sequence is CAISDRGSQPQHF. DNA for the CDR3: TGTGCCATCAGTGATCGGGGAAGTCAGCCCCAGCATTTT.

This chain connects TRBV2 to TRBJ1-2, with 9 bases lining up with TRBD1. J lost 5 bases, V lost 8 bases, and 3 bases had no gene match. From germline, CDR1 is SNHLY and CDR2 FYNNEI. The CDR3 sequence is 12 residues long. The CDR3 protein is CASGTGPYGYTF. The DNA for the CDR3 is TGTGCCAGCGGGACAGGGCCATATGGCTACACCTTC.

The CDR3 coding sequence is TGTGCCAGTAGTAGCCGCTCAGGGAGCAATCAGCCCCAGCATTTT. Translating it yields CASSSRSGSNQPQHF. This chain uses TRBV19 with TRBJ1-5; maybe TRBD1 (5 bases). V was clipped by 4 bases and J by 1 base, with 11 bases between them. The CDR3 is 15 amino acids. Per germline, CDR1 LNHDA and CDR2 SQIVND (reference sequence). The whole variable domain, filled in from reference TRBV19 and TRBJ1-5, reads DGGITQSPKYLFRKEGQNVTLSCEQNLNHDAMYWYRQDPGQGLRLIYYSQIVNDFQKGDIAEGYSVSREKKESFPLTVTSAQKNPTAFYLCASSSRSGSNQPQHFGDGTRLSIL.

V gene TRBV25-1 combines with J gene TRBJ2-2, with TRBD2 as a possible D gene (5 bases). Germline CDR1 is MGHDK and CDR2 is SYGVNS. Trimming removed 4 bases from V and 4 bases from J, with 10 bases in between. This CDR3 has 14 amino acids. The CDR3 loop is CASSGHAGTGELFF. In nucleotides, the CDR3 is TGTGCCAGCAGTGGCCACGCGGGCACCGGGGAGCTGTTTTTT.

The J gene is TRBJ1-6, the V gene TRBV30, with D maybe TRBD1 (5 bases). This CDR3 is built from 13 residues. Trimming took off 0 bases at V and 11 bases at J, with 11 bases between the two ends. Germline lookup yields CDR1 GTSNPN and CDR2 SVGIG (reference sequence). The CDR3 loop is CAWSVDSPAPLHF. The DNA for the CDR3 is TGTGCCTGGAGTGTAGACAGTCCCGCACCCCTCCACTTT.

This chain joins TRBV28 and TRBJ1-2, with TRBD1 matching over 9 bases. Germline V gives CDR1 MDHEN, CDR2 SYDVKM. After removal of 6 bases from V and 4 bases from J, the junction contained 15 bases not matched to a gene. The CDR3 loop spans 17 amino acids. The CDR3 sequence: CASSPGTGTALGYGYTF. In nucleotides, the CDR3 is TGTGCCAGCAGCCCGGGGACAGGGACGGCACTAGGCTATGGCTACACCTTC.

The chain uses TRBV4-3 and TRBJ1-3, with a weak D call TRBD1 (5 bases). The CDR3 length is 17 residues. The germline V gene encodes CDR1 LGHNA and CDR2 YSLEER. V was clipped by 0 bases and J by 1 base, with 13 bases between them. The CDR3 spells CASSQDGRALSGNTIYF. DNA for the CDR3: TGCGCCAGCAGCCAAGATGGCAGGGCATTATCTGGAAACACCATATATTTT.

CDR3 coding DNA: TGCGCCAGCAGCTTGGCCGAGGGGGTGGCCGGGGAGCTGTTTTTT. Its protein product is CASSLAEGVAGELFF. The rearrangement joins TRBV5-1 to TRBJ2-2, with D tentatively TRBD1 (6 bases). CDR3 length equals 15 residues. V was clipped by 0 bases and J by 6 bases, with 12 bases between them. From germline, CDR1 is SGHRS and CDR2 YFSETQ.

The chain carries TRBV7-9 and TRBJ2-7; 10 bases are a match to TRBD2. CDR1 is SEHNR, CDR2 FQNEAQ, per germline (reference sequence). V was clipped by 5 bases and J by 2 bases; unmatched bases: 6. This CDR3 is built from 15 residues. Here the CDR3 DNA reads TGTGCCAGCAGCCCCGGACTAGCGGCGACCTACGAGCAGTACTTC. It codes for CASSPGLAATYEQYF.